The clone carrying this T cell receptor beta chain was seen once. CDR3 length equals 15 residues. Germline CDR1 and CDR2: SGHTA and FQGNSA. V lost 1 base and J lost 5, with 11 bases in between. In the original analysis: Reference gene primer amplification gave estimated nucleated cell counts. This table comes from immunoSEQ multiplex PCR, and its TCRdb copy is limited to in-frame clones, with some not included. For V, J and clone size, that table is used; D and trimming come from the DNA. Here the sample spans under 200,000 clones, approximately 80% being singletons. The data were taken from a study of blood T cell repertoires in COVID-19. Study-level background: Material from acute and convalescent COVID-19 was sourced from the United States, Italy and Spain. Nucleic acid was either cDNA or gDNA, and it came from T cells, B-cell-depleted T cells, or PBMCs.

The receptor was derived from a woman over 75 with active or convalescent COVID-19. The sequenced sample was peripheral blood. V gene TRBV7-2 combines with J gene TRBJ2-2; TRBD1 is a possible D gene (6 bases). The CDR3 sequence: CASSLDIGGTGELFF. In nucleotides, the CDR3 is TGTGCCAGCAGCTTAGACATAGGGGGTACCGGGGAGCTGTTTTTT.